A single sample gave rise to the 29 T cell receptor beta chains below, sequenced in a study of T cell repertoires in cytomegalovirus infection (dated by TCRdb to between 2019 and 2020). The sample was run on an Illumina HiSeq 1500. TCRdb reprocessing: public reads trimmed at Q25 with fastp, clones called with MiXCR, in-frame beta chains kept. Records with the same CDR3 protein are collapsed into one entry carrying the most frequent genes and DNA. The table for this sample lists 250,000 to 300,000 distinct CDR3 sequences; under 30% of them were counted only once. Together, the top ten hold over 11% of the sample. Sequencing input: PBMCs. The receptors originated from a human donor in good health (CMV status not recorded). Some clones in this sample may be carry-over from other donors' samples.

This clonotype was observed a few times. The chain has TRBV19 and TRBJ2-1, with 8 bases lining up with TRBD1. In germline, CDR1 is LNHDA, CDR2 SQIVND (reference sequence). The CDR3 loop spans 14 amino acids. After removal of 9 bases from V and 7 bases from J, the junction contained 11 bases not matched to a gene. The CDR3 bases are TGTGCCAGCCTCGATACAGGGGGAAAGAATGAGCAGTTCTTC. Translation: CASLDTGGKNEQFF.

This CDR3 is CAWSVRQETQYF. For the CDR3, the DNA is TGTGCCTGGAGTGTACGGCAAGAGACCCAGTACTTC. The V and J genes are TRBV30 and TRBJ2-5; no reliable D call. Trimming shortened V by 0 bases and J by 2 bases, and 4 bases separated the two germline ends. CDR1 and CDR2 (germline): GTSNPN, SVGIG (reference sequence). CDR3 size: 12 residues.

This clonotype occurred a few times. V is TRBV7-2 and J is TRBJ1-5, with TRBD1 matching over 7 bases. This CDR3 is built from 15 residues. Germline trimming cut 5 bases from V and 7 bases from J; bases unmatched to any gene: 11. In germline, CDR1 is SGHTA, CDR2 FQGNSA. The CDR3 sequence is CASSVRQGEGQPQHF. Written as DNA, the CDR3 is TGTGCCAGCAGCGTTAGACAGGGTGAGGGGCAGCCCCAGCATTTT.

Of note for this clonotype: This clone may be a read error of a much larger clone one base away. This chain connects TRBV11-2 to TRBJ2-5, with TRBD2 matching over 8 bases. The length of the CDR3 is 14 residues. Per germline, CDR1 SGHAT and CDR2 FQNNGV. This chain's CDR3 is CASSLVAGGETRYF. The CDR3 DNA is TGTGCCAGCAGCTTAGTGGCGGGAGGAGAGACCCGGTACTTC.

Many counts were recorded for this clonotype. The gene calls are TRBV28 and TRBJ2-5, with D perhaps matching TRBD2 (5 bases). V was shortened by 3 bases and J by 2 bases, with 13 bases between the two germline ends. Germline assignment: CDR1 MDHEN and CDR2 SYDVKM. CDR3 length: 15 amino acids. As DNA, the CDR3 is TGTGCCAGCAGTTTTGCGGAGGACCCACAAGAGACCCAGTACTTC. Protein sequence: CASSFAEDPQETQYF.

This clonotype was recorded at least ten times. V is TRBV7-3 and J is TRBJ2-7, with D perhaps assigned TRBD1 or TRBD2 (5 bases each). V lost 1 base and J lost 2, with 12 bases in between. Germline V CDR1 and CDR2: SGHTA, FQGTGA. This CDR3 comprises 15 residues. This CDR3 reads CASSLIGTETYEQYF. CDR3 nucleotide sequence: TGTGCCAGCAGCTTAATCGGGACGGAGACCTACGAGCAGTACTTC.

This clonotype showed up just a few times. The rearrangement uses TRBV28 and TRBJ1-3, with a tentative D call TRBD1 (6 bases). Germline V gene lookup returns CDR1 MDHEN and CDR2 SYDVKM. This CDR3 has 14 amino acids. Trimming took off 1 base at V and 2 bases at J, with 6 bases between the two ends. CDR3 residues: CASSLYRAGNTIYF. The CDR3 region has the DNA TGTGCCAGCAGTTTATACAGGGCTGGAAACACCATATATTTT. Using reference TRBV28 and TRBJ1-3 for the parts outside the CDR3, the full variable domain is DVKVTQSSRYLVKRTGEKVFLECVQDMDHENMFWYRQDPGLGLRLIYFSYDVKMKEKGDIPEGYSVSREKKERFSLILESASTNQTSMYLCASSLYRAGNTIYFGEGSWLTVV.

This clonotype was counted ten times or more. This rearrangement joins TRBV7-2 to TRBJ1-1; D gene uncertain. The germline gives CDR1 SGHTA, CDR2 FQGNSA. The CDR3 spans 13 residues. The germline V and J ends were trimmed by 0 bases and 7 bases, with 9 bases remaining between them. CDR3 DNA: TGTGCCAGCAGCTTAGCCCGGACGGTTGAAGCTTTCTTT. Residues: CASSLARTVEAFF.

This clonotype was detected a few times. In DNA, the CDR3 is TGTGCCAGCAGTTTTGGAGGGTTTGGTGAAAAACTGTTTTTT. Translated, it gives CASSFGGFGEKLFF. The V gene is TRBV28, the J gene TRBJ1-4; D unresolved. The germline gives CDR1 MDHEN, CDR2 SYDVKM. The CDR3 runs 14 residues. The V gene lost 3 bases and the J gene lost 7 bases, with 12 bases spanning the gap.

There are a few counts of this clonotype. The chain uses TRBV28 and TRBJ2-7; the match to TRBD2 covers 10 bases. The CDR3 runs 14 residues. V was pared by 7 bases and J by 6 bases, with 9 bases of the junction left unmatched. From germline, CDR1 is MDHEN and CDR2 SYDVKM. CDR3 sequence (DNA): TGTGCCAGCAAGAAACCACTAGCGGGAAGCGAGCAGTACTTC. Translating it yields CASKKPLAGSEQYF. Complete variable domain (other parts from reference TRBV28 and TRBJ2-7): DVKVTQSSRYLVKRTGEKVFLECVQDMDHENMFWYRQDPGLGLRLIYFSYDVKMKEKGDIPEGYSVSREKKERFSLILESASTNQTSMYLCASKKPLAGSEQYFGPGTRLTVT.

This clonotype was detected only a few times. This chain uses TRBV11-2 with TRBJ2-1; 9 bases line up with TRBD1. Per germline, CDR1 SGHAT and CDR2 FQNNGV. The trim removed 5 bases at V and 10 bases at J, leaving 12 bases unmatched. The CDR3 extends over 15 amino acids. CDR3 in DNA: TGTGCCAGCAGCCCCTCGGGGACAGGGTCGGGGGAGCAGTTCTTC. Its translation is CASSPSGTGSGEQFF.

In its sample, this clonotype was seen once. As DNA, the CDR3 is TGTGCCAGCAGCGTTGGGTTGTCCGGGGAGCTGTTTTTT. Protein: CASSVGLSGELFF. The chain employs TRBV11-2 and TRBJ2-2; D not resolved. The CDR3 is made up of 13 amino acids. Germline V lookup: CDR1 SGHAT, CDR2 FQNNGV. The V and J ends lost 5 bases and 6 bases respectively, with 10 bases between them.

This clonotype has a handful of counts. This chain connects TRBV11-2 to TRBJ1-6; tentatively, D is TRBD1 (5 bases). The CDR3 extends over 15 amino acids. Trimming removed 4 bases at V and 7 bases at J, with 14 bases between. Germline CDR1 reads SGHAT; CDR2 reads FQNNGV. The CDR3 DNA reads TGTGCCAGCAGCTCTCCGGGACTGACAAATTCACCCCTCCACTTT. Amino acid sequence: CASSSPGLTNSPLHF. The full variable domain, with the rest looked up from reference TRBV11-2 and TRBJ1-6, is EAGVAQSPRYKIIEKRQSVAFWCNPISGHATLYWYQQILGQGPKLLIQFQNNGVVDDSQLPKDRFSAERLKGVDSTLKIQPAKLEDSAVYLCASSSPGLTNSPLHFGNGTRLTVT.

In its sample, this clonotype was seen many times. This chain links TRBV7-8 with TRBJ2-7; either TRBD1 or TRBD2 may supply D (5 bases each). Trimming stripped 0 bases from V and 2 bases from J, with 23 bases between. Germline V gene sequence: CDR1 SGHVS, CDR2 FQNEAQ. This CDR3 is built from 19 residues. The CDR3 sequence is CASSLARVTVGLGAYEQYF. The CDR3 DNA sequence: TGTGCCAGCAGCTTAGCTCGAGTTACCGTAGGCCTGGGGGCCTACGAGCAGTACTTC.

This clonotype showed up many times. This sequence joins TRBV7-8 and TRBJ2-1; TRBD2 agrees at 8 bases. This CDR3 contains 17 residues. V lost 0 bases, J lost 5 bases, and 9 bases stayed unmatched. CDR1 SGHVS and CDR2 FQNEAQ come from the germline V gene. The CDR3 reads CASSLALRLARHNEQFF. In DNA form, the CDR3 reads TGTGCCAGCAGCTTAGCGCTGAGACTAGCGCGTCACAATGAGCAGTTCTTC.

This clonotype has a handful of counts. The rearrangement links TRBV6-1 to TRBJ1-5; the D gene is possibly TRBD1 (5 bases). The ends were cut back, 4 bases at V and 1 base at J, with 8 bases in the middle. The CDR3 consists of 14 residues. Looked up from germline, CDR1 is MNHNS and CDR2 is SASEGT. This CDR3 is CASSARDSNQPQHF. CDR3 nucleotides: TGTGCCAGCAGTGCCAGGGACAGCAATCAGCCCCAGCATTTT.

The J gene is TRBJ2-7, the V gene TRBV7-3; D is possibly TRBD1 (8 bases). The CDR3 has 14 residues. CDR1 and CDR2 from the germline V gene are SGHTA and FQGTGA. V dropped 5 bases and J dropped 7 bases, with 18 bases sitting between them. The chain's CDR3 is CASSPGQGLLEQYF. The CDR3 bases are TGTGCCAGCAGCCCCGGACAGGGACTATTGGAGCAGTACTTC. The full variable domain, rest sourced from reference TRBV7-3 and TRBJ2-7, is GAGVSQTPSNKVTEKGKYVELRCDPISGHTALYWYRQSLGQGPEFLIYFQGTGAADDSGLPNDRFFAVRPEGSVSTLKIQRTERGDSAVYLCASSPGQGLLEQYFGPGTRLTVT.

The chain is built from TRBV14 and TRBJ2-5, with TRBD1 as a possible D gene (6 bases). This CDR3 is 14 amino acids long. CDR1 is SGHDN, CDR2 FVKESK, per germline. The V end lost 1 base, the J end lost 4 bases, and 10 bases lay between the germline ends. The chain's CDR3 is CASSQVTGRETQYF. DNA for the CDR3: TGTGCCAGCAGCCAAGTTACAGGGAGAGAGACCCAGTACTTC.

This clonotype was counted between two and nine times. The chain recombines TRBV3-1 with TRBJ2-2; perhaps D is TRBD1 or TRBD2 (6 bases each). V lost 3 bases, J lost 4 bases, and 18 bases lay in between. CDR3 length equals 17 residues. CDR1 and CDR2 (germline): LGHDT, YNNKEL (reference sequence). In DNA form, the CDR3 reads TGTGCCAGCAGCCATGCATCCCGCGGAGGGGGCACCGGGGAGCTGTTTTTT. The encoded protein is CASSHASRGGGTGELFF. The full variable domain, its missing parts supplied by reference TRBV3-1 and TRBJ2-2, is DTAVSQTPKYLVTQMGNDKSIKCEQNLGHDTMYWYKQDSKKFLKIMFSYNNKELIINETVPNRFSPKSPDKAHLNLHINSLELGDSAVYFCASSHASRGGGTGELFFGEGSRLTVL.

This clonotype showed up many times. The chain carries TRBV7-6 and TRBJ2-5; 7 nucleotides match TRBD1. The V gene end was trimmed by 5 bases and the J gene end by 4 bases; junction bases not matched to a gene: 4. Germline CDR1 SGHVS, CDR2 FNYEAQ. This CDR3 has 13 amino acids. The chain's CDR3 is CASSLRTGETQYF. CDR3 DNA sequence: TGTGCCAGCAGCCTCCGGACAGGAGAGACCCAGTACTTC.

This clonotype was recorded a few times. The chain links TRBV11-2 to TRBJ2-7, with D perhaps TRBD1 (5 bases). The V end lost 8 bases, the J end lost 3 bases, and 8 bases lay between the germline ends. The germline V gene encodes CDR1 SGHAT and CDR2 FQNNGV. The CDR3 contains 11 residues. DNA for the CDR3: TGTGCCAGCTTAGGGGACTACGAGCAGTACTTC. Its protein is CASLGDYEQYF.

The V and J genes are TRBV6-2 or TRBV6-3 and TRBJ2-7; unclear D gene. Germline lookup yields CDR1 MNHEY and CDR2 SVGEGT. The length of the CDR3 is 13 residues. V dropped 3 bases and J dropped 5 bases, with 11 bases sitting between them. The DNA for the CDR3 is TGTGCCAGCAGTTATGGGTTTCGGGACGAGCAGTACTTC. This translates into CASSYGFRDEQYF.

V usage is TRBV11-2 and J usage is TRBJ2-1; 7 bases match TRBD2. The germline V gene encodes CDR1 SGHAT and CDR2 FQNNGV. Germline trimming cut 0 bases from V and 4 bases from J; bases unmatched to any gene: 9. This CDR3 is built from 17 residues. The CDR3 DNA reads TGTGCCAGCAGCTTAGAAGGCCCTAGCGGTGTTTACAATGAGCAGTTCTTC. As protein: CASSLEGPSGVYNEQFF. Variable domain in full (rest from reference TRBV11-2 and TRBJ2-1): EAGVAQSPRYKIIEKRQSVAFWCNPISGHATLYWYQQILGQGPKLLIQFQNNGVVDDSQLPKDRFSAERLKGVDSTLKIQPAKLEDSAVYLCASSLEGPSGVYNEQFFGPGTRLTVL.

The chain is built from TRBV12-3 or TRBV12-4 and TRBJ1-5; D is perhaps TRBD1 (5 bases). The CDR3 sequence is 15 residues long. V dropped 4 bases and J dropped 2 bases, with 12 bases sitting between them. The CDR3 bases are TGTGCCAGCAGTTCCGGAGGGGTGGGCAATCAGCCCCAGCATTTT. It translates to CASSSGGVGNQPQHF.

This chain connects TRBV20-1 to TRBJ2-3; 7 nucleotides line up with TRBD2. Germline lookup yields CDR1 DFQATT and CDR2 SNEGSKA (reference sequence). The CDR3 is 12 residues long. CDR3 residues: CSLTRGRDTQYF. In DNA, the CDR3 is TGCAGCTTGACGCGGGGGAGGGATACGCAGTATTTT.

CDR3 loop: CSVAPSTYNEQFF. DNA of the CDR3: TGCAGCGTTGCCCCTAGTACCTACAATGAGCAGTTCTTC. V gene TRBV29-1 combines with J gene TRBJ2-1; D gene uncertain. V gave up 4 bases and J gave up 2 bases, with 9 bases separating them. The V gene's germline CDR1 is SQVTM and CDR2 ANQGSEA. The CDR3 runs 13 residues.

This chain joins TRBV2 and TRBJ2-3; 8 positions agree with TRBD1. Germline trimming cut 4 bases from V and 3 bases from J; bases unmatched to any gene: 3. Per the germline V gene, CDR1 is SNHLY and CDR2 is FYNNEI. The CDR3 loop spans 14 amino acids. DNA for the CDR3: TGTGCCAGCAGTGTCCAGGGGGCTACAGATACGCAGTATTTT. Translated: CASSVQGATDTQYF.

V and J are TRBV28 and TRBJ2-5; 7 bases are shared with TRBD2. The V gene's germline CDR1 is MDHEN and CDR2 SYDVKM. The J segment lost 7 bases and the V segment lost 2 bases, leaving 4 bases of the junction unmatched. This CDR3 region has 13 residues. The CDR3 nucleotides are TGTGCCAGCAGTTTAGGGGGGGGACGGACCCAGTACTTC. It is translated as CASSLGGGRTQYF.

This chain uses TRBV6-2 or TRBV6-3 with TRBJ2-7; weak D call: TRBD1 (5 bases). V dropped 2 bases and J dropped 4 bases, with 9 bases sitting between them. CDR3 length: 13 amino acids. The germline gives CDR1 MNHEY, CDR2 SVGEGT. In DNA, the CDR3 is TGTGCCAGCAGTTACAGCCAGGGATACGAGCAGTACTTC. The encoded protein is CASSYSQGYEQYF.